The clone carrying this T cell receptor (beta chain) showed up just a few times. What it binds is unknown. At the Johns Hopkins FTIC core, DNA taken from cultured CD4+ T cells was sequenced by way of the Oncomine TCR Beta short-read assay. Using the QIAamp micro DNA kit, genomic DNA was extracted from the CD4+ T cells that had been cultured. From the PCR reads, TCRdb called clonotypes with MiXCR, one entry per CDR3 protein. The sample consists of 8,000 to 10,000 distinct CDR3 sequences, less than 35% of them appearing once. This specimen comes from a study of vaccination and CD4 T cells after COVID-19. Losses at the gene ends were 5 bases for V and 0 bases for J; bases not matched to a gene: 10. Per germline, CDR1 SEHNR and CDR2 FQNEAQ (reference sequence). The CDR3 contains 17 residues. Treatment noted: approximately 9-day PBMC culture with coronavirus spike peptide pools or control peptides (ViraFEST assay). CD4+ T cells of the unexposed donor were collected before the COVID-19 pandemic (2011-2018). Culture conditions combined about 2 million PBMCs per well with about 9.2 IU/ml IL-2 and around 9.2 ug/ml peptide pools.

What was sequenced was CD4+ T cells from blood, cultured in vitro. This receptor was taken from a human donor in good health. The chain couples TRBV7-9 to TRBJ2-1, with 7 bases that match TRBD2. The CDR3 protein is CASSPPASGASYNEQFF. The CDR3 nucleotides read TGTGCCAGCAGCCCACCTGCAAGCGGGGCCTCCTACAATGAGCAGTTCTTC.